The T cell receptor (beta chain) under discussion was sequenced for a study of blood T cell repertoires in COVID-19. At the level of the study: There were acute and convalescent COVID-19 samples, and they came from the United States, Italy and Spain. In each case, the material was cDNA or gDNA derived from T cells, B-cell-depleted T cells, or PBMCs.

This CDR3 is 13 amino acids long. V was clipped by 7 bases and J by 5 bases; unmatched bases: 5. The germline CDR1 and CDR2 sequences are SNHLY and FYNNEI. Original processing methods: Amplifying reference gene primers gave estimates of nucleated cell counts. Repertoires were generated with immunoSEQ multiplex PCR, while TCRdb's copy carries only in-frame clones and drops some. That table supplies the V and J calls and clone size; D and trimming were determined from the DNA. The sample lists some 250,000 clones, around 80% seen once, with 27% in the top ten. Input material: peripheral blood. The chain joins TRBV2 to TRBJ2-7; TRBD1 agrees at 10 bases. This clonotype was obtained from a man in his forties with acute or convalescent COVID-19. The CDR3 reads CASNGTGAHEQYF. For the CDR3, the DNA is TGTGCCAGCAACGGGACAGGGGCTCACGAGCAGTACTTC. The whole variable domain, remainder taken from reference TRBV2 and TRBJ2-7, is EPEVTQTPSHQVTQMGQEVILRCVPISNHLYFYWYRQILGQKVEFLVSFYNNEISEKSEIFDDQFSVERPDGSNFTLKIRSTKLEDSAMYFCASNGTGAHEQYFGPGTRLTVT.